This is a list of T cell receptor beta chains from one sample in a study of beta chain features in type 1 diabetes. Generated by immunoSEQ multiplex PCR, the TCRdb table keeps only in-frame clones and is missing some. The repertoire has about 450,000 clones, approximately 10% of them found once; the top ten carry 0.045% to 0.05%. The sample was naive CD4+ T cells from blood. These receptors were obtained from a woman between 18 and 30 years old in good health. The CDR3 runs from the conserved cysteine through the conserved F or W. The D gene is left open where the match is weak. Clone size is not always given. Where it is, it says once, few, many or a class for expanded clones.

CDR3nt: TGTGCTAGCAGCTTGGCCCAGGGGCCTCAAGAGACCCAGTACTTC
CDR3aa: CASSLAQGPQETQYF
j_gene: TRBJ2-5
abundance: few
d_gene: .
v_gene: TRBV7-7

CDR3nt: TGTGCCAGCAGCCCTCAAAGTTCGGGGGTGGAGTACTTC
CDR3aa: CASSPQSSGVEYF
j_gene: TRBJ2-7
abundance: .
d_gene: .
v_gene: TRBV7-2

CDR3nt: TGTGCCAGCAGGCAAGGACAGGCCGGGGGGGCCAACGTCCTGACTTTC
CDR3aa: CASRQGQAGGANVLTF
j_gene: TRBJ2-6
abundance: few
d_gene: TRBD1
v_gene: TRBV4-2

CDR3nt: TGTGCCAGCAAATGGATAGGAGAAGCTTTCTTT
CDR3aa: CASKWIGEAFF
j_gene: TRBJ1-1
abundance: .
d_gene: .
v_gene: TRBV28

CDR3nt: TGTGCCAGCAGAAGGACAGGAGGCTACAATGAGCAGTTCTTC
CDR3aa: CASRRTGGYNEQFF
j_gene: TRBJ2-1
abundance: .
d_gene: TRBD1
v_gene: TRBV28

CDR3nt: TGCAGCGTTGTAGACGCTCCGGGACGATATGGGAAAAACACTGAAGCTTTCTTT
CDR3aa: CSVVDAPGRYGKNTEAFF
j_gene: TRBJ1-1
abundance: .
d_gene: .
v_gene: TRBV29-1

CDR3nt: TGTGCCAGCGCATTCCGGGCCACGACCTACGAGCAGTACTTC
CDR3aa: CASAFRATTYEQYF
j_gene: TRBJ2-7
abundance: few
d_gene: .
v_gene: TRBV7-2

CDR3nt: TGCGCCAGCAGCTTGGGCGCGGACAGGGTCTACGAGCAGTACTTC
CDR3aa: CASSLGADRVYEQYF
j_gene: TRBJ2-7
abundance: .
d_gene: TRBD1
v_gene: TRBV5-1

CDR3nt: TGCAGCGTTGCCGGCAGGGGGGGACTAGCGGGATTCTACGAGCAGTACTTC
CDR3aa: CSVAGRGGLAGFYEQYF
j_gene: TRBJ2-7
abundance: .
d_gene: TRBD2
v_gene: TRBV29-1

CDR3nt: TGTGCCAGCAGCGCCGATTACAGGGTCAGCGAGACCCAGTACTTC
CDR3aa: CASSADYRVSETQYF
j_gene: TRBJ2-5
abundance: .
d_gene: .
v_gene: TRBV6-1

CDR3nt: TGTGCCAGCAGCCGACCGGACGAGTACGGCTACACCTTC
CDR3aa: CASSRPDEYGYTF
j_gene: TRBJ1-2
abundance: .
d_gene: .
v_gene: TRBV7-2

CDR3nt: TGTGCCAGCAGCCACGCACCGGGACCTTACAATGAGCAGTTCTTC
CDR3aa: CASSHAPGPYNEQFF
j_gene: TRBJ2-1
abundance: .
d_gene: .
v_gene: TRBV4-2

CDR3nt: TGTGCCAGCAGTGAGGAAGGGCAGGGCAACTATGGCTACACCTTC
CDR3aa: CASSEEGQGNYGYTF
j_gene: TRBJ1-2
abundance: few
d_gene: .
v_gene: TRBV2

CDR3nt: TGCGCCAGCAGCCAAGTAGACAGGGGGACTAATGAAAAACTGTTTTTT
CDR3aa: CASSQVDRGTNEKLFF
j_gene: TRBJ1-4
abundance: few
d_gene: TRBD1
v_gene: TRBV4-3

CDR3nt: TGTGCCAGCAGCTCATTCCGTGGTAGCGTAGCCAAAAACATTCAGTACTTC
CDR3aa: CASSSFRGSVAKNIQYF
j_gene: TRBJ2-4
abundance: few
d_gene: .
v_gene: TRBV11-2

CDR3nt: TGCGCCAGCAGGGTTAACGAGGTCCAAGAGACCCAGTACTTC
CDR3aa: CASRVNEVQETQYF
j_gene: TRBJ2-5
abundance: few
d_gene: .
v_gene: TRBV5-1

CDR3nt: TGTGCCAGTAGTTCTGGGGGAAACAAACAAGAGACCCAGTACTTC
CDR3aa: CASSSGGNKQETQYF
j_gene: TRBJ2-5
abundance: .
d_gene: .
v_gene: TRBV19

CDR3nt: TGTGCCAGCAGCTTACTAGCGGCTGGAGATACGCAGTATTTT
CDR3aa: CASSLLAAGDTQYF
j_gene: TRBJ2-3
abundance: many
d_gene: TRBD2
v_gene: TRBV7-2

CDR3nt: TGTGCCAGCAGCTTAAAGGTGGGAGGGCGCAATGAGCAGTTCTTC
CDR3aa: CASSLKVGGRNEQFF
j_gene: TRBJ2-1
abundance: .
d_gene: TRBD2
v_gene: TRBV7-3

CDR3nt: TGCGCCAGCAGCTTAACTCAAAGCTCTGGGGCCAACGTCCTGACTTTC
CDR3aa: CASSLTQSSGANVLTF
j_gene: TRBJ2-6
abundance: .
d_gene: .
v_gene: TRBV5-1

CDR3nt: TGTGCCCTTCCTGCGCGAGTGACAGGGGACTACGAGCAGTACTTC
CDR3aa: CALPARVTGDYEQYF
j_gene: TRBJ2-7
abundance: few
d_gene: TRBD1
v_gene: TRBV15

CDR3nt: TGTGCCAGCAGTGAATTAGGGGGGACCTATGGCTACACCTTC
CDR3aa: CASSELGGTYGYTF
j_gene: TRBJ1-2
abundance: few
d_gene: .
v_gene: TRBV25-1

CDR3nt: TGCAGCGTTGCCCAGGGAACAGATACGCAGTATTTT
CDR3aa: CSVAQGTDTQYF
j_gene: TRBJ2-3
abundance: .
d_gene: .
v_gene: TRBV29-1

CDR3nt: TGTGCCAGCAGTCCTAGCGGGAGCTCCTACAATGAGCAGTTCTTC
CDR3aa: CASSPSGSSYNEQFF
j_gene: TRBJ2-1
abundance: .
d_gene: TRBD2
v_gene: TRBV6-5

CDR3nt: TGCCGCGCCCGGAGGGCGGGGGGAGAGACCCAGTACTTC
CDR3aa: CRARRAGGETQYF
j_gene: TRBJ2-5
abundance: .
d_gene: TRBD2
v_gene: TRBV29-1

CDR3nt: TGCGCCAGCAGCCAAGATCTTACAGCGGGAGGGCGTGAAGATACGCAGTATTTT
CDR3aa: CASSQDLTAGGREDTQYF
j_gene: TRBJ2-3
abundance: few
d_gene: TRBD2
v_gene: TRBV4-3

CDR3nt: TGTGCCAGCAGACGTCAGGGAACCTACGAGCAGTACTTC
CDR3aa: CASRRQGTYEQYF
j_gene: TRBJ2-7
abundance: few
d_gene: .
v_gene: TRBV27

CDR3nt: TGTGCCACCGCTAGGGATATGGGAGGTTCACCCCTCCACTTT
CDR3aa: CATARDMGGSPLHF
j_gene: TRBJ1-6
abundance: .
d_gene: .
v_gene: TRBV15

CDR3nt: TGTGCCAGCGCGCAAAACTTGGGAAACCAAGAGACCCAGTACTTC
CDR3aa: CASAQNLGNQETQYF
j_gene: TRBJ2-5
abundance: .
d_gene: .
v_gene: TRBV7-8

CDR3nt: TGTGCCAGCAGCTTCTTTTCGGGACCCTGGGACTATGGCTACACCTTC
CDR3aa: CASSFFSGPWDYGYTF
j_gene: TRBJ1-2
abundance: .
d_gene: .
v_gene: TRBV7-6

CDR3nt: TGTGCCAGCAGTTTACTGGGAGAGACCCAGTACTTC
CDR3aa: CASSLLGETQYF
j_gene: TRBJ2-5
abundance: many
d_gene: .
v_gene: TRBV28

CDR3nt: TGCGCCAGCAGCTCCCAGGGTGCGGAGACCCAGTACTTC
CDR3aa: CASSSQGAETQYF
j_gene: TRBJ2-5
abundance: few
d_gene: .
v_gene: TRBV5-1

CDR3nt: TGTGCCAGCAGCTTGTCGTACACTGAAGCTTTCTTT
CDR3aa: CASSLSYTEAFF
j_gene: TRBJ1-1
abundance: .
d_gene: .
v_gene: TRBV5-4